This TCR beta chain was documented in a study of shared T cell receptors in the human thymus. Profiled with immunoSEQ multiplex PCR; TCRdb holds only in-frame clones, not every one. This repertoire shows roughly 700,000 clones, 88% found once; its top ten account for about 0.01%. V lost 3 bases and J 6 bases, leaving 13 bases between the germline ends. This CDR3 has 14 amino acids. Germline loops: CDR1 LNHNV, CDR2 YYDKDF (reference sequence). Another study also made use of these data, one on human thymus T cells.

The TCR originated in a boy under two years old with a congenital heart defect. This chain connects TRBV15 to TRBJ2-3; D unclear. Sequenced material: thymocytes. The CDR3, as DNA: TGTGCCACCAGCAGGGTCATAGCCGGGGATACGCAGTATTTT. Its protein is CATSRVIAGDTQYF. Supplemented by reference TRBV15 and TRBJ2-3, the full variable domain reads DAMVIQNPRYQVTQFGKPVTLSCSQTLNHNVMYWYQQKSSQAPKLLFHYYDKDFNNEADTPDNFQSRRPNTSFCFLDIRSPGLGDTAMYLCATSRVIAGDTQYFGPGTRLTVL.